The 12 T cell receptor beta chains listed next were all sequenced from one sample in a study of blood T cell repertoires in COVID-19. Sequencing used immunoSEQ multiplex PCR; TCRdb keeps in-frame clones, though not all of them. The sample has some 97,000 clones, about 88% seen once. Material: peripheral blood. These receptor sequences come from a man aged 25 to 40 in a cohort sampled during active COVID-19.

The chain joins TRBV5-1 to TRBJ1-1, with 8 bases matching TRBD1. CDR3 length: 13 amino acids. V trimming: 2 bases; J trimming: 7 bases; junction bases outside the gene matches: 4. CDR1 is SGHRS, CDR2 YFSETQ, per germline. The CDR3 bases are TGCGCCAGCAGCTTCCGACAGGGGCTTGAAGCTTTCTTT. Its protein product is CASSFRQGLEAFF. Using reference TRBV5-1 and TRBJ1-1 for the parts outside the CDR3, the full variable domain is KAGVTQTPRYLIKTRGQQVTLSCSPISGHRSVSWYQQTPGQGLQFLFEYFSETQRNKGNFPGRFSGRQFSNSRSEMNVSTLELGDSALYLCASSFRQGLEAFFGQGTRLTVV.

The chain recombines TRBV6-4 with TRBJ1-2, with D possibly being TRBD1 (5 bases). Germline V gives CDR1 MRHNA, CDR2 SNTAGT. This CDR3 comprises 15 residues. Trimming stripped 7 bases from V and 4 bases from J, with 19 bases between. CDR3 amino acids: CASTPGGGKTYGYTF. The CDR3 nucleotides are TGTGCCAGCACTCCCGGCGGGGGGAAAACCTATGGCTACACCTTC.

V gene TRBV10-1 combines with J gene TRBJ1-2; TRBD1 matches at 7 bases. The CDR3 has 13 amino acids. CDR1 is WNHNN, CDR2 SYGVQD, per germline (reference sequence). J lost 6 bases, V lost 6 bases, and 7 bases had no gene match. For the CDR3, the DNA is TGCGCCAGCAGGGGGGACAGACCGAATGGCTACACCTTC. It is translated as CASRGDRPNGYTF.

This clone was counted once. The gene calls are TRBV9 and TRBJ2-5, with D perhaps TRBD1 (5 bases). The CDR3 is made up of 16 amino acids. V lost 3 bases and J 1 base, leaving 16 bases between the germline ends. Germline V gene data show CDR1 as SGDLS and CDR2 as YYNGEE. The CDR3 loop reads CASSATTATPQETQYF. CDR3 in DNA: TGTGCCAGCAGCGCCACGACAGCCACTCCCCAAGAGACCCAGTACTTC.

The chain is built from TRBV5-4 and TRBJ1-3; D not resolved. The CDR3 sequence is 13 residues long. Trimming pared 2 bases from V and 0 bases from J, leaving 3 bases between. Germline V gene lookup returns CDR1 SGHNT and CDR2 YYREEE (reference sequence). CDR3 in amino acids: CASSFYSGNTIYF. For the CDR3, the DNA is TGTGCCAGCAGCTTCTACTCTGGAAACACCATATATTTT.

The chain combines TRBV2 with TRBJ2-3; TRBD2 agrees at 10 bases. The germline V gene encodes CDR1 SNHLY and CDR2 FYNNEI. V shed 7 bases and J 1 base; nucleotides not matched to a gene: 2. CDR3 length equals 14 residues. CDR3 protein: CASNSGGGTDTQYF. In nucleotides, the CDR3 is TGTGCCAGCAACAGCGGGGGGGGCACAGATACGCAGTATTTT.

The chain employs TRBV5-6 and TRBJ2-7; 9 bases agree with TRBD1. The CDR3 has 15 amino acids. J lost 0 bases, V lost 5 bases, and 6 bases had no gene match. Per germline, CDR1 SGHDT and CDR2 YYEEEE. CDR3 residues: CASSFGTGSSYEQYF. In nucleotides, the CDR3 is TGTGCCAGCAGTTTCGGGACAGGGAGCTCCTACGAGCAGTACTTC.

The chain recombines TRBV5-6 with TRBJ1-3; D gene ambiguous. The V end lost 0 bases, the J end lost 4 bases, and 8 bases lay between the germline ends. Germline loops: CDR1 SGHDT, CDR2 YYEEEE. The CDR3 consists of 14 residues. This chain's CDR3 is CASSLAGGGNTIYF. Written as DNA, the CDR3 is TGTGCCAGCAGCTTGGCAGGTGGAGGAAACACCATATATTTT.

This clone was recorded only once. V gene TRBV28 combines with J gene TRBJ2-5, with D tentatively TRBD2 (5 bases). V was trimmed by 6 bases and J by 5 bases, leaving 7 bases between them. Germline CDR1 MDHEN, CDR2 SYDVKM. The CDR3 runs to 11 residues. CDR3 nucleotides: TGTGCCAGCAGCACGGGGGAGACCCAGTACTTC. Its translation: CASSTGETQYF.

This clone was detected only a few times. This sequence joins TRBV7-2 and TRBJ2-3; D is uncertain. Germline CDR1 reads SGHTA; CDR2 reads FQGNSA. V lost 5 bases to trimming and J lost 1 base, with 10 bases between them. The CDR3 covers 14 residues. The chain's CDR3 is CASSDSQRTDTQYF. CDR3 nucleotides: TGTGCCAGCAGCGATAGCCAGCGCACAGATACGCAGTATTTT. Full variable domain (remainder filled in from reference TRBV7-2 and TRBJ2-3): GAGVSQSPSNKVTEKGKDVELRCDPISGHTALYWYRQSLGQGLEFLIYFQGNSAPDKSGLPSDRFSAERTGGSVSTLTIQRTQQEDSAVYLCASSDSQRTDTQYFGPGTRLTVL.

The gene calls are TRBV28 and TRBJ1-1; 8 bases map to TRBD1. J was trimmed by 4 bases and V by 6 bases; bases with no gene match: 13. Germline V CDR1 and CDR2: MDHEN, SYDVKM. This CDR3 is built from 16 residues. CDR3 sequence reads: CASSFTYGQGATEAFF. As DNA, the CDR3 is TGTGCCAGCAGCTTTACCTATGGCCAGGGGGCCACTGAAGCTTTCTTT.

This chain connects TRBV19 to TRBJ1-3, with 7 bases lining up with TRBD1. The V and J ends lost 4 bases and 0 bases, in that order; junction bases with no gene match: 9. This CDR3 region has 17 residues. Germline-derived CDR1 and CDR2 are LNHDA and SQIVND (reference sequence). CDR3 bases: TGTGCCAGTAGTAACCCGGGACAGATCCGCTCTGGAAACACCATATATTTT. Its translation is CASSNPGQIRSGNTIYF.